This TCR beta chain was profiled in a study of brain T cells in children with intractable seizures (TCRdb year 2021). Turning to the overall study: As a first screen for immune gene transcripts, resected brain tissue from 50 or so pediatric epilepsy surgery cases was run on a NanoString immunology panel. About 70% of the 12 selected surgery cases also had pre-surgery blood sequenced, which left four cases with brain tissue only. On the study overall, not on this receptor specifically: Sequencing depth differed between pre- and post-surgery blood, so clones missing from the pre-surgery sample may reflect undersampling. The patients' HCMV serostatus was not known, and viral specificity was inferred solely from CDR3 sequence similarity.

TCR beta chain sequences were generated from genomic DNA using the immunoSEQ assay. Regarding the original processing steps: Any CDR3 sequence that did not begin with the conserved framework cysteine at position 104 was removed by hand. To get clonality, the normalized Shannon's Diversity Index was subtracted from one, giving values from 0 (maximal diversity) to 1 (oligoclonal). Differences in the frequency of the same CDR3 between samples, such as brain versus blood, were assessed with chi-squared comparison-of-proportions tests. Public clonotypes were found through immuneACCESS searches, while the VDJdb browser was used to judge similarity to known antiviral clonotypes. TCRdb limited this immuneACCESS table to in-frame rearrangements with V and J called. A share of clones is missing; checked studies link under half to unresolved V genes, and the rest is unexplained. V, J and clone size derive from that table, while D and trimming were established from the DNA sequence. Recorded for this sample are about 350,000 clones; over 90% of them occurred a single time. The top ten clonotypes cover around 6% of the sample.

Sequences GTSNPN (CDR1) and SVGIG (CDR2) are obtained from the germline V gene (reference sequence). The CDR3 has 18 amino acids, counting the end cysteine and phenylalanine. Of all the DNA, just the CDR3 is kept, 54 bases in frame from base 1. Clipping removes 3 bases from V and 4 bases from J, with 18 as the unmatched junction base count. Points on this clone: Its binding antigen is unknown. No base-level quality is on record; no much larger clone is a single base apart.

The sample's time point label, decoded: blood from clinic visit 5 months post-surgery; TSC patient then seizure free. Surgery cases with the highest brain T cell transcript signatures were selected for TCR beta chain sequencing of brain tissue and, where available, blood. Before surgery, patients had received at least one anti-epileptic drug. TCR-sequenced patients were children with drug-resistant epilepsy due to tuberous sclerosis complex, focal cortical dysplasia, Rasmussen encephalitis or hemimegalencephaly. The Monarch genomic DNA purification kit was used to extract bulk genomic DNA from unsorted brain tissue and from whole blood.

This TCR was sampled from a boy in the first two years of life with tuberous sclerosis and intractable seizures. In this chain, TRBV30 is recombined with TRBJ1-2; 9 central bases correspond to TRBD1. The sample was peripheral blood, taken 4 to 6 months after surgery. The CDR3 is CAWRTIGQGTLTFYGYTF. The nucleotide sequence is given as TGTGCCTGGAGGACCATAGGACAGGGGACACTTACGTTCTATGGCTACACCTTC.